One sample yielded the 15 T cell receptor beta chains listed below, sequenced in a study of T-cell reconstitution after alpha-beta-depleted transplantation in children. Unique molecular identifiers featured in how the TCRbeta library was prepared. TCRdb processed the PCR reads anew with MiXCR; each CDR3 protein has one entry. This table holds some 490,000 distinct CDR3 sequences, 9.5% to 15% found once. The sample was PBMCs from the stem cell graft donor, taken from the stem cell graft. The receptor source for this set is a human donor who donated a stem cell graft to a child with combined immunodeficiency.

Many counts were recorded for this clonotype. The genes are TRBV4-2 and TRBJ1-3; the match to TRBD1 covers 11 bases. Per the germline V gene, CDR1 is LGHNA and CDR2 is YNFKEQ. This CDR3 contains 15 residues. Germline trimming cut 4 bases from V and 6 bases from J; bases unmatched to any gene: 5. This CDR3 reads CASSLRDRGENTIYF. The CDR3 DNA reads TGTGCCAGCAGCCTCCGGGACAGGGGGGAAAACACCATATATTTT.

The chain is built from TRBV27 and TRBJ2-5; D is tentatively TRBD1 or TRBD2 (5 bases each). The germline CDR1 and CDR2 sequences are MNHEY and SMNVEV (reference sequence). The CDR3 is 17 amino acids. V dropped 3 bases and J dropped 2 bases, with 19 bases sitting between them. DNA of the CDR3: TGTGCCAGCAGTTTGTTCCCGACGGGACCGTCGCAAGAGACCCAGTACTTC. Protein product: CASSLFPTGPSQETQYF.

For the CDR3, the DNA is TGTGCCACCAGTGACCCAGGGGTCTATGGCTACACCTTC. Protein product: CATSDPGVYGYTF. The V and J genes are TRBV24-1 and TRBJ1-2; the D gene is possibly TRBD1 (6 bases). V lost 4 bases, J lost 4 bases, and 9 bases lay in between. CDR3 length: 13 amino acids. Germline lookup yields CDR1 KGHDR and CDR2 SFDVKD.

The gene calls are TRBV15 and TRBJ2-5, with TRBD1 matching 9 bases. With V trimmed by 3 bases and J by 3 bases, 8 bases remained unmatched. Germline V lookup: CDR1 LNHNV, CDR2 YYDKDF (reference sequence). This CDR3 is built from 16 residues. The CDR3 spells CATSRGTGHGKETQYF. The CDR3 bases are TGTGCCACCAGCAGGGGGACAGGGCATGGGAAAGAGACCCAGTACTTC.

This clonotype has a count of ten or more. The CDR3 DNA is TGCGCCAGCAGCTTAAGTCAGTTGAATGAAAAACTGTTTTTT. It is translated as CASSLSQLNEKLFF. The rearrangement joins TRBV5-1 to TRBJ1-4, with D unclear. Germline V gene lookup returns CDR1 SGHRS and CDR2 YFSETQ. Trimming cost V 2 bases and J 5 bases, with 10 bases left between them. CDR3 size: 14 residues.

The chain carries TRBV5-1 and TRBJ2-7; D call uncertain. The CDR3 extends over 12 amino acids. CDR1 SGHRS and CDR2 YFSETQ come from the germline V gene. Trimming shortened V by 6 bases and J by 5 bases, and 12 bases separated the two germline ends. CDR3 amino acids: CASMPRLHEQYF. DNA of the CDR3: TGCGCCAGCATGCCCAGACTTCACGAGCAGTACTTC.

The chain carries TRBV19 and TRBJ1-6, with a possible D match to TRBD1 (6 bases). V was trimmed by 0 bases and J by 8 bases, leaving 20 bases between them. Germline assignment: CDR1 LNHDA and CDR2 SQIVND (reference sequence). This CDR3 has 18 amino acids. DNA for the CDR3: TGTGCCAGTAGTATAGATCTCTCCCTCGGACAGCTTGATTCACCCCTCCACTTT. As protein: CASSIDLSLGQLDSPLHF.

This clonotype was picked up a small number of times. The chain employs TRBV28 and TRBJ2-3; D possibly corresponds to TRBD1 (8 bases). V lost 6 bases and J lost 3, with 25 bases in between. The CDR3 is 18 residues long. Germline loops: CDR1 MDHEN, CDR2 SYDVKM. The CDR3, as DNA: TGTGCCAGCAGGGCAGGGGGCGCTGGGGGGGGGCAAACAGATACGCAGTATTTT. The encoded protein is CASRAGGAGGGQTDTQYF.

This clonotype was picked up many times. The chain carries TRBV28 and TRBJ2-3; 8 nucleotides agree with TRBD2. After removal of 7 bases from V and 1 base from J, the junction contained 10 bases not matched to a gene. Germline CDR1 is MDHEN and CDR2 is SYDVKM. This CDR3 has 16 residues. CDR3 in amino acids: CASTRGLESRTDTQYF. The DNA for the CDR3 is TGTGCCAGCACTAGGGGACTAGAGTCTCGCACAGATACGCAGTATTTT. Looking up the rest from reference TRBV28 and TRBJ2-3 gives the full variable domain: DVKVTQSSRYLVKRTGEKVFLECVQDMDHENMFWYRQDPGLGLRLIYFSYDVKMKEKGDIPEGYSVSREKKERFSLILESASTNQTSMYLCASTRGLESRTDTQYFGPGTRLTVL.

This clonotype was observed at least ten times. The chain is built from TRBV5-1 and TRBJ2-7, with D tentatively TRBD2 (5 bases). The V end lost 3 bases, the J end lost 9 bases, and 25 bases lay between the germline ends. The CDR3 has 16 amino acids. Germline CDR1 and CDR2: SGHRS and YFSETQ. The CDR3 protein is CASSYGERRSSGGQYF. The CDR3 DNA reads TGCGCCAGCAGCTACGGAGAGAGAAGGTCATCCGGAGGGCAGTACTTC.

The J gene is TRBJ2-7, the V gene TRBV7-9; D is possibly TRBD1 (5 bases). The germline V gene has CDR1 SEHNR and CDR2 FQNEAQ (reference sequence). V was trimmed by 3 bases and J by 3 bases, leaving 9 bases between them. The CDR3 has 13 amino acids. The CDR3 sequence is CASSFAGFYEQYF. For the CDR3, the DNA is TGTGCCAGCAGCTTCGCAGGGTTCTACGAGCAGTACTTC.

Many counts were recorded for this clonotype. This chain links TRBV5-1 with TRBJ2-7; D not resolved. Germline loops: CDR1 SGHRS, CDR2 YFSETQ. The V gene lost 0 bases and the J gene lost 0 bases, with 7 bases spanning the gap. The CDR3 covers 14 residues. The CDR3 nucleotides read TGCGCCAGCAGCTTGGATATCCTCTCCTACGAGCAGTACTTC. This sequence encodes CASSLDILSYEQYF.

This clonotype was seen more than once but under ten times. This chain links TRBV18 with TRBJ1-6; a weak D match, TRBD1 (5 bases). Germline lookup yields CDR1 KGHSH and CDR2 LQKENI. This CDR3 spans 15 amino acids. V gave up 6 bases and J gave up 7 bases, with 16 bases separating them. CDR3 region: CASSREGQGNSPLHF. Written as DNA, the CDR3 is TGTGCCAGCTCCCGAGAGGGGCAGGGCAATTCACCCCTCCACTTT. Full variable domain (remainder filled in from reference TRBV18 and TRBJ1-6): NAGVMQNPRHLVRRRGQEARLRCSPMKGHSHVYWYRQLPEEGLKFMVYLQKENIIDESGMPKERFSAEFPKEGPSILRIQQVVRGDSAAYFCASSREGQGNSPLHFGNGTRLTVT.

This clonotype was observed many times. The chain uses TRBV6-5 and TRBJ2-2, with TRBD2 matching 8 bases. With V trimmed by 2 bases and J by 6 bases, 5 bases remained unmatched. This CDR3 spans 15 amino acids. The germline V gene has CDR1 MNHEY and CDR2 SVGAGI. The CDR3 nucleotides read TGTGCCAGCAGTTACCCCCGGGGGGGCTCCGGGGAGCTGTTTTTT. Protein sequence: CASSYPRGGSGELFF.

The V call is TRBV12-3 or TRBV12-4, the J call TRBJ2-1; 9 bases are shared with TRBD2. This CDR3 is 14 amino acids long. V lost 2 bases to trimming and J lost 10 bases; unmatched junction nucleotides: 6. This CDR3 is CASSLLPAGGEQFF. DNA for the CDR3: TGTGCCAGCAGTTTACTCCCAGCGGGAGGAGAGCAGTTCTTC.